The entry below describes one TCR beta chain. In the study's own analysis: Reference gene primer amplification gave estimated nucleated cell counts. Profiling relied on immunoSEQ multiplex PCR, and the TCRdb table lists in-frame clones only, not all of them. That table gives V, J and clone size, and the DNA gave D and trimming. In the table there are hundreds of thousands of clones, 88% of which are singletons. This entry is derived from a study of blood T cell repertoires in COVID-19. At the level of the study: Cohort 3 recovery required two negative PCRs, clearance, or symptom resolution. Spain, Italy and the United States supplied samples that represented acute and convalescent COVID-19.

Cohorts were determined from participant-reported clinical history. The CDR3 sequence is 16 residues long. V was trimmed by 1 base and J by 0 bases, leaving 8 bases between them. Germline values: CDR1 KGHDR, CDR2 SFDVKD. Sequencing was done on a sample of PBMCs or T cells enriched from blood (not recorded which). This sequence originates from a woman aged 55-75 years in a cohort exposed to, infected with or recovered from COVID-19 (not recorded which). The chain carries TRBV24-1 and TRBJ2-2; D gene uncertain. The CDR3 is CATSDFRTANTGELFF. In DNA, the CDR3 is TGTGCCACCAGTGATTTCAGAACAGCGAACACCGGGGAGCTGTTTTTT.